This T cell receptor beta chain is drawn from a study of CD8 T cells in Susac syndrome. RNA totalling about 0.5 to 1 ug underwent reverse transcription with random hexamers. Amplification of TCR beta CDR3 across 54 Vbeta and 13 Jbeta was performed with immunoSEQ multiplex PCR. TCRdb re-called the immunoSEQ multiplex PCR reads through MiXCR, storing one row per CDR3 protein. The repertoire holds about 210,000 distinct CDR3 sequences, with approximately 93% as singletons. Sequencing of TCR beta, carried out with a high-throughput approach, was applied to CD8+ and CD4+ T cells from the blood. Healthy donors matched for age and sex were used as controls. Material for sequencing was CD4+ T cells from PBMCs. This TCR was recovered from a human donor in good health.

The CDR3 DNA reads TGTGCCAGCGGACGGTGGGACTATGGCTACACCTTC. Translation: CASGRWDYGYTF. V gene TRBV6-2 or TRBV6-3 combines with J gene TRBJ1-2; no reliable D call. The V and J ends lost 8 bases and 3 bases respectively, with 10 bases between them. This CDR3 spans 12 amino acids. Germline loops: CDR1 MNHEY, CDR2 SVGEGT.